Below are 21 T cell receptor beta chains sequenced from a single sample in a study of vaccination and CD4 T cells after COVID-19 (dated by TCRdb to about 2022). Receptor libraries were prepared by PCR. The sample was run on an Illumina iSeq 100. At the Johns Hopkins FTIC core, DNA from the cultured CD4+ T cells underwent TCR sequencing with the Oncomine TCR Beta short-read assay. TCRdb trimmed public reads at Q25 via fastp, called clones via MiXCR and kept in-frame beta chains. Entries are consolidated by CDR3 protein sequence, retaining the most common genes and DNA. The sample table shows roughly 6,600 distinct CDR3 sequences, and approximately 21% are seen once. About a quarter of the sample lies in the top ten. Taken with the paper, the label for treatment or condition translates to: roughly ten-day PBMC culture with coronavirus spike peptide pools or control peptides (ViraFEST assay). These receptors' antigens are unknown.

The sequencing used CD4+ T cells from blood, cultured in vitro, collected after SARS-CoV-2 vaccination. Receptor source: a human donor who had recovered from COVID-19.

Notes on this clonotype: A read error may explain this, as a much larger clone is one base away. This chain uses TRBV24-1 with TRBJ2-5; 7 positions agree with TRBD1. The J segment lost 4 bases and the V segment lost 4 bases, leaving 11 bases of the junction unmatched. The CDR3 is 16 amino acids. Per germline, CDR1 KGHDR and CDR2 SFDVKD. DNA for the CDR3: TGTGCCACCAGTGAGATGGAACAGGGGTGGTTAGAGACCCAGTACTTC. Protein: CATSEMEQGWLETQYF.

J is TRBJ1-1 and V is TRBV6-5; maybe TRBD1 (5 bases). Germline V gene sequence: CDR1 MNHEY, CDR2 SVGAGI. With 2 bases removed from V and 1 base from J, the gap between germline ends came to 17 bases. This CDR3 contains 17 residues. CDR3 DNA sequence: TGTGCCAGCAGTTACCGGGGCAGCGCCCGCTGGAACACTGAAGCTTTCTTT. It encodes CASSYRGSARWNTEAFF.

By share, this clonotype counts as medium-sized. This chain joins TRBV7-2 and TRBJ2-5; D might be TRBD2 (5 bases). From germline, CDR1 is SGHTA and CDR2 FQGNSA. V was pared by 5 bases and J by 2 bases, with 15 bases between. CDR3 length: 15 amino acids. The CDR3 sequence is CASSPQVGEQETQYF. The CDR3 DNA sequence: TGTGCCAGCAGCCCTCAAGTGGGAGAACAAGAGACCCAGTACTTC.

Judged by abundance, this clonotype is medium-sized. The J gene is TRBJ2-7, the V gene TRBV27; tentative D call: TRBD2 (6 bases). Trimming removed 5 bases at V and 5 bases at J, with 7 bases between. The CDR3 is 11 residues long. Germline assignment: CDR1 MNHEY and CDR2 SMNVEV (reference sequence). CDR3 nucleotide sequence: TGTGCCAGCAGTCAGCGGGACGAGCAGTACTTC. This codes for CASSQRDEQYF.

The J gene is TRBJ2-1, the V gene TRBV20-1; D remains unclear. Trimming cost V 3 bases and J 7 bases, with 7 bases left between them. The CDR3 length is 11 residues. Germline lookup yields CDR1 DFQATT and CDR2 SNEGSKA (reference sequence). The CDR3 reads CSASVLNEQFF. In nucleotides, the CDR3 is TGCAGTGCTAGTGTGCTGAATGAGCAGTTCTTC.

As concerns this clonotype: A clone one base away is much larger, so this may be a read error. CDR3 sequence reads: CSAPPGGLNTGAFF. Written as DNA, the CDR3 is TGCAGTGCCCCGCCAGGAGGGCTGAACACTGGAGCTTTCTTT. The chain has TRBV20-1 and TRBJ1-1; no clear D gene. The CDR3 extends over 14 amino acids. Germline V lookup: CDR1 DFQATT, CDR2 SNEGSKA (reference sequence).

A few counts support this clonotype. V is TRBV6-1 and J is TRBJ2-3, with D possibly matching TRBD1 (5 bases). The CDR3 spans 17 residues. Per germline, CDR1 MNHNS and CDR2 SASEGT. Trimming cost V 6 bases and J 2 bases, with 21 bases left between them. CDR3 nucleotides: TGTGCCAGCAGGCCCCCTTGGGGCAGGGCTAACACAGATACGCAGTATTTT. Its translation: CASRPPWGRANTDTQYF.

This clonotype is categorized as medium-sized. The CDR3 nucleotides read TGCAGTGCTAGGCCCCCAGGGTTGAGATCCTACGAGCAGTACTTC. This codes for CSARPPGLRSYEQYF. The gene calls are TRBV20-1 and TRBJ2-7; D perhaps matches TRBD1 (5 bases). The V end lost 3 bases, the J end lost 1 base, and 16 bases lay between the germline ends. The length of the CDR3 is 15 residues. Germline lookup yields CDR1 DFQATT and CDR2 SNEGSKA (reference sequence).

CDR3: CASSLDAGGEQYF. CDR3 sequence (DNA): TGTGCCAGCAGCTTGGATGCAGGGGGCGAGCAGTACTTC. The V gene is TRBV5-4, the J gene TRBJ2-7; TRBD1 matches at 7 bases. V lost 0 bases, J lost 6 bases, and 3 bases stayed unmatched. The CDR3 sequence is 13 residues long. Germline V CDR1 and CDR2: SGHNT, YYREEE (reference sequence). Combining the CDR3 with reference TRBV5-4 and TRBJ2-7 gives the whole variable domain ETGVTQSPTHLIKTRGQQVTLRCSSQSGHNTVSWYQQALGQGPQFIFQYYREEENGRGNFPPRFSGLQFPNYSSELNVNALELDDSALYLCASSLDAGGEQYFGPGTRLTVT.

In nucleotides, the CDR3 is TGCGCCAGCAGCCGGGTAGGTTGGGGAGCGACAGATACGCAGTATTTT. This gives the protein CASSRVGWGATDTQYF. The chain couples TRBV4-1 to TRBJ2-3, with D maybe TRBD2 (5 bases). Trimming took 4 bases from V and 3 from J, leaving 17 bases between them. CDR3 length equals 16 residues. Germline V lookup: CDR1 MGHRA, CDR2 YSYEKL.

This clonotype was detected only a few times. The gene calls are TRBV7-2 and TRBJ2-7; TRBD2 matches 9 bases. This CDR3 spans 16 amino acids. Per the germline V gene, CDR1 is SGHTA and CDR2 is FQGNSA. The ends lost 1 base at V and 2 bases at J; junction bases unmatched: 6. CDR3 in amino acids: CASSLEHLAGPYEQYF. In DNA form, the CDR3 reads TGTGCCAGCAGCTTAGAGCATCTAGCGGGGCCCTACGAGCAGTACTTC. Full variable domain (rest looked up from reference TRBV7-2 and TRBJ2-7): GAGVSQSPSNKVTEKGKDVELRCDPISGHTALYWYRQSLGQGLEFLIYFQGNSAPDKSGLPSDRFSAERTGGSVSTLTIQRTQQEDSAVYLCASSLEHLAGPYEQYFGPGTRLTVT.

Notes on this clonotype: It may be a read error: a sequence one base away is much more abundant. The chain recombines TRBV20-1 with TRBJ1-1; D remains unclear. CDR3 length equals 13 residues. The germline gives CDR1 DFQATT, CDR2 SNEGSKA (reference sequence). V was trimmed by 1 base and J by 6 bases, leaving 12 bases between them. This chain's CDR3 is CSARVPHYAEAFF. The CDR3 DNA sequence: TGCAGTGCTAGAGTACCTCACTACGCTGAAGCTTTCTTT.

By frequency in the sample, this clonotype is medium-sized. The rearrangement links TRBV7-2 to TRBJ1-6, with TRBD1 matching 7 bases. The J segment lost 8 bases and the V segment lost 7 bases, leaving 14 bases of the junction unmatched. Germline assignment: CDR1 SGHTA and CDR2 FQGNSA. This CDR3 has 16 amino acids. The CDR3 reads CASTTNRGSVYSPLHF. In DNA, the CDR3 is TGTGCCAGCACGACGAACAGGGGTAGCGTGTATTCACCCCTCCACTTT.

This chain uses TRBV11-3 with TRBJ2-1; TRBD2 matches at 14 bases. Germline V CDR1 and CDR2: SGHNT, YENEEA. The V gene end was trimmed by 3 bases and the J gene end by 4 bases; junction bases not matched to a gene: 2. The CDR3 is made up of 16 amino acids. Written as DNA, the CDR3 is TGTGCCAGCAGCTTTGGGACTAGCGGGAGTTACAATGAGCAGTTCTTC. It translates to CASSFGTSGSYNEQFF.

This clonotype is medium-sized (0.01 to 0.1%) by share. CDR3 protein: CASSLFGRGRRETQYF. CDR3 DNA sequence: TGTGCCAGCAGCTTATTCGGCAGGGGGCGCAGAGAGACCCAGTACTTC. J is TRBJ2-5 and V is TRBV7-2; the match to TRBD1 covers 8 bases. The germline V gene encodes CDR1 SGHTA and CDR2 FQGNSA. The V and J ends lost 2 bases and 4 bases, in that order; junction bases with no gene match: 9. The CDR3 is 16 amino acids.

A few counts support this clonotype. The chain is built from TRBV20-1 and TRBJ2-5, with 9 bases that match TRBD2. Germline V lookup: CDR1 DFQATT, CDR2 SNEGSKA (reference sequence). The CDR3 covers 18 residues. Losses at the gene ends were 0 bases for V and 1 base for J; bases not matched to a gene: 12. CDR3: CSARDPRVDSGGQETQYF. As DNA, the CDR3 is TGCAGTGCTAGAGACCCTCGGGTAGATAGCGGGGGCCAAGAGACCCAGTACTTC.

This chain connects TRBV7-2 to TRBJ2-4; D not certain. Looked up from germline, CDR1 is SGHTA and CDR2 is FQGNSA. The V end was cut by 4 bases, the J end by 1 base, with 14 bases between. The CDR3 runs 16 residues. CDR3 residues: CASSSSIDEAKNIQYF. The CDR3 coding sequence is TGTGCCAGCAGCTCATCCATCGACGAGGCCAAAAACATTCAGTACTTC.

The V call is TRBV2, the J call TRBJ1-2; 7 nucleotides line up with TRBD1. Germline assignment: CDR1 SNHLY and CDR2 FYNNEI. Unmatched junction bases numbered 5, after V lost 6 bases and J lost 4 bases. CDR3 length: 13 residues. The CDR3 DNA reads as TGTGCCAGCAGCAAGGGACAGAGCTATGGCTACACCTTC. Residues: CASSKGQSYGYTF.

The sample holds one count of this clonotype. The CDR3 region is CASSGGTRGIEQFF. Here the CDR3 DNA reads TGTGCCAGCAGTGGGGGGACTAGGGGGATTGAGCAGTTCTTC. This sequence joins TRBV2 and TRBJ2-1; 8 positions match TRBD2. Germline-derived CDR1 and CDR2 are SNHLY and FYNNEI. The CDR3 loop spans 14 amino acids. V lost 4 bases, J lost 9 bases, and 8 bases stayed unmatched. Full variable domain (missing parts from reference TRBV2 and TRBJ2-1): EPEVTQTPSHQVTQMGQEVILRCVPISNHLYFYWYRQILGQKVEFLVSFYNNEISEKSEIFDDQFSVERPDGSNFTLKIRSTKLEDSAMYFCASSGGTRGIEQFFGPGTRLTVL.

The rearrangement joins TRBV6-2 or TRBV6-3 to TRBJ1-5; D perhaps matches TRBD1 (6 bases). The germline gives CDR1 MNHEY, CDR2 SVGEGT. This CDR3 is built from 18 residues. Trimming took off 5 bases at V and 0 bases at J, with 20 bases between the two ends. For the CDR3, the DNA is TGTGCCAGCAGTACGCCCCTAGGGGGACCCTCTAGCAATCAGCCCCAGCATTTT. Its protein product is CASSTPLGGPSSNQPQHF.

By its share, this clonotype is medium-sized. The chain employs TRBV20-1 and TRBJ2-5; D call uncertain. Germline CDR1 reads DFQATT; CDR2 reads SNEGSKA (reference sequence). V was pared by 5 bases and J by 9 bases, with 19 bases between. The length of the CDR3 is 13 residues. DNA for the CDR3: TGCAGTGCTCCCCCTATAACTGACGGTGCCCAGTACTTC. It yields the protein CSAPPITDGAQYF.